A selection of T cell receptor beta chains follows, all from one sample in a study of technical replicates of blood from a few donors. Sequencing was performed with immunoSEQ multiplex PCR; in TCRdb, only in-frame clones are kept and a portion is missing. The sample records tens of thousands of clones, 97% being singletons. The sequencing input was T cells isolated from PBMCs. All receptors come from a human donor in good health. Both conserved end residues are part of each CDR3. Each record gives: V gene, D gene, J gene, CDR3 length, CDR3 protein. The D gene is left open where the match is weak.

>TRBV25-1|-|TRBJ1-1|15
CASSDPQGGDTEAFF
>TRBV28|-|TRBJ1-2|17
CASTGSADHGLNYGYTF
>TRBV29-1|TRBD1|TRBJ1-2|14
CSVQTTGASYGYTF
>TRBV7-9|-|TRBJ1-4|12
CASSLSGEKLFF
>TRBV5-1|TRBD2|TRBJ2-1|15
CASSFNRLAGVEQFF
>TRBV7-6|-|TRBJ2-1|15
CASSLEPRRGNEQFF
>TRBV7-9|TRBD2|TRBJ2-3|16
CASSLVLTSSGDTQYF
>TRBV7-9|-|TRBJ1-3|16
CASSPYIRHSGNTIYF
>TRBV11-2|-|TRBJ2-1|15
CASSLGRASHNEQFF
>TRBV27|TRBD2|TRBJ2-3|15
CASSLRTRPTDTQYF
>TRBV30|-|TRBJ1-2|15
CAWSVVGTGIYGYTF
>TRBV18|TRBD1|TRBJ1-1|13
CASSQGVWTEAFF
>TRBV4-2|-|TRBJ2-1|17
CASSQDRVNPGVNEQFF
>TRBV5-4|TRBD2|TRBJ2-1|14
CASSLTSGVNEQFF
>TRBV11-2|TRBD1|TRBJ2-5|13
CASSSTGQETQYF
>TRBV7-6|TRBD2|TRBJ2-3|16
CASSLARAGVTDTQYF
>TRBV15|-|TRBJ1-1|17
CATSRDLGALPKTEAFF
>TRBV7-9|-|TRBJ2-1|16
CASSLGSGSLDNEQFF
>TRBV7-8|-|TRBJ2-6|15
CASRRDTSGANVLTF
>TRBV18|TRBD1|TRBJ1-1|18
CASSPLAGQTYVNTEAFF
>TRBV7-2|TRBD2|TRBJ2-1|17
CASSSYPGLVRTNEQFF
>TRBV5-6|-|TRBJ2-1|13
CASSTSYYNEQFF
>TRBV30|-|TRBJ1-1|13
CAWSVDPGAEAFF
>TRBV2|TRBD1|TRBJ2-5|13
CASITGDQETQYF
>TRBV10-1|-|TRBJ1-6|13
CASSESTNSPLHF
>TRBV28|-|TRBJ2-7|13
CASRAGTLYEQYF
>TRBV7-9|TRBD1|TRBJ1-2|15
CASSSSQGQGGEFTF
>TRBV4-2|TRBD1|TRBJ1-6|14
CASSQPDRDSPLHF
>TRBV4-2|TRBD2|TRBJ2-3|16
CASSHHTSGGVDTQYF
>TRBV19|-|TRBJ2-5|13
CASSPDTVETQYF
>TRBV9|-|TRBJ1-3|15
CASSVGSGSGNTIYF
>TRBV7-9|TRBD1|TRBJ1-2|15
CASSKGQAPNYGYTF
>TRBV30|-|TRBJ1-3|14
CAWDMLGSGNTIYF
>TRBV7-9|-|TRBJ1-4|14
CASSPKGGGEKLFF
>TRBV16|-|TRBJ1-3|15
CASSQSSGTGNTIYF
>TRBV27|-|TRBJ2-2|14
CASSLIGNTGELFF
>TRBV19|TRBD2|TRBJ2-7|13
CASGAGGNYEQYF
>TRBV6-5|-|TRBJ2-6|14
CASGGNSGANVLTF
>TRBV6-5|-|TRBJ2-2|12
CASSVNTGELFF
>TRBV5-1|TRBD1|TRBJ2-3|15
CASSLVGQHTDTQYF
>TRBV6-1|TRBD1|TRBJ2-7|14
CASSTTGVSYEQYF
>TRBV5-1|-|TRBJ2-7|14
CASRGAGSGNEQYF
>TRBV6-5|-|TRBJ1-1|13
CASSRYRYGEAFF
>TRBV19|TRBD1|TRBJ1-1|14
CASSIEAGGSEAFF
>TRBV9|-|TRBJ2-2|16
CASSVVAHPHAGELFF
>TRBV4-1|-|TRBJ1-2|17
CASSQEGRGLRGYGYTF
>TRBV2|-|TRBJ2-2|14
CASTRRENTGELFF
>TRBV6-1|TRBD2|TRBJ2-1|13
CAISGLGINEQFF
>TRBV30|-|TRBJ2-5|14
CAWSAGTPQETQYF
>TRBV7-9|-|TRBJ1-2|11
CASSLAEERTF
>TRBV7-9|-|TRBJ2-7|14
CASSSTTGTYEQYF
>TRBV4-2|TRBD1|TRBJ2-7|16
CASSQDPDRVGYEQYF
>TRBV28|-|TRBJ1-4|11
CASSWREKLFF
>TRBV5-1|-|TRBJ2-7|13
CASSPEIPYEQYF
>TRBV5-1|TRBD2|TRBJ2-1|13
CASRAAGGNEQFF